A single sample is the source of the 18 T cell receptor beta chains below, sequenced in a study of cytomegalovirus exposure and HLA in healthy donors. The PCR was carried out with 60 Vbeta primers and 13 Jbeta primers. Profiled with immunoSEQ multiplex PCR; TCRdb holds only in-frame clones, not every one. The table records about 110,000 clones, nearly 85% of them present only once. Sequencing input: PBMCs. The source is a man aged 18-30 years in good health and CMV-seronegative.

The J gene is TRBJ2-5, the V gene TRBV5-1; 11 positions match TRBD2. Unmatched junction bases numbered 8, after V lost 5 bases and J lost 2 bases. From germline, CDR1 is SGHRS and CDR2 YFSETQ. The CDR3 has 16 residues. The CDR3 nucleotides read TGCGCCAGCAGGTTACCGGGACTAGCGGATCAAGAGACCCAGTACTTC. Amino acids: CASRLPGLADQETQYF.

About this clone: Other nucleotide sequences in the sample specify the same CDR3. The rearrangement links TRBV28 to TRBJ1-5; 7 bases agree with TRBD1. J gave up 2 bases and V 4 bases, and 2 bases lay outside the gene matches. This CDR3 is 14 amino acids long. Germline V gene data show CDR1 as MDHEN and CDR2 as SYDVKM. CDR3 loop: CASSSTGGNQPQHF. The CDR3 DNA follows: TGTGCCAGCAGTTCTACAGGGGGCAATCAGCCCCAGCATTTT.

The CDR3 DNA reads TGTGCCAGCAGTGCTGGCCCCCAGGGGGCAGATACGCAGTATTTT. Protein product: CASSAGPQGADTQYF. The chain has TRBV6-4 and TRBJ2-3, with 7 bases identical to TRBD1. Germline V gene lookup returns CDR1 MRHNA and CDR2 SNTAGT. Trimming cost V 4 bases and J 4 bases; bases outside gene matches: 8. The CDR3 spans 15 residues.

The chain joins TRBV19 to TRBJ2-7, with TRBD2 identical over 10 bases. The germline CDR1 and CDR2 sequences are LNHDA and SQIVND (reference sequence). V gave up 5 bases and J gave up 1 base; unmatched junction bases: 2. This CDR3 has 14 amino acids. The CDR3 region is CASSSGLASYEQYF. The CDR3 DNA reads TGTGCCAGTAGTTCGGGACTAGCGTCCTACGAGCAGTACTTC.

This sequence joins TRBV4-1 and TRBJ2-3; a possible D gene is TRBD2 (6 bases). The CDR3 covers 16 residues. V was clipped by 6 bases and J by 0 bases, with 16 bases between them. Per germline, CDR1 MGHRA and CDR2 YSYEKL. The CDR3 coding sequence is TGCGCCAGCAGTAAGGACTACCCGACCAGCACAGATACGCAGTATTTT. This codes for CASSKDYPTSTDTQYF.

For this clone: The sample has other DNA sequences that encode this CDR3 too. The chain links TRBV6-5 to TRBJ1-2; D is perhaps TRBD1 (5 bases). The CDR3 is 14 residues long. Between the trimmed V and J ends, which lost 0 bases and 1 base, there was a span of 6 bases. Germline values: CDR1 MNHEY, CDR2 SVGAGI. The DNA of the CDR3 is TGTGCCAGCAGTTACTCCAGGGTTAACTATGGCTACACCTTC. Translated: CASSYSRVNYGYTF.

The chain employs TRBV11-2 and TRBJ2-1, with 9 bases fitting TRBD2. CDR3 length: 18 residues. J gave up 0 bases and V 7 bases, and 13 bases lay outside the gene matches. Germline V gives CDR1 SGHAT, CDR2 FQNNGV. CDR3 region: CASIGLAGTHGSYNEQFF. For the CDR3, the DNA is TGTGCCAGCATTGGGCTAGCGGGAACCCATGGCTCCTACAATGAGCAGTTCTTC. Based on the CDR3 plus reference TRBV11-2 and TRBJ2-1, the full variable domain is EAGVAQSPRYKIIEKRQSVAFWCNPISGHATLYWYQQILGQGPKLLIQFQNNGVVDDSQLPKDRFSAERLKGVDSTLKIQPAKLEDSAVYLCASIGLAGTHGSYNEQFFGPGTRLTVL.

The V call is TRBV11-2, the J call TRBJ2-3, with 8 positions matching TRBD2. Germline V gene data show CDR1 as SGHAT and CDR2 as FQNNGV. Trimming at V came to 3 bases and at J to 6 bases, leaving 11 bases not matched to a gene. CDR3 length equals 16 residues. CDR3: CASSFLTSGGGDTQYF. CDR3 nucleotides: TGTGCCAGCAGCTTCCTAACTAGCGGAGGAGGGGATACGCAGTATTTT.

The rearrangement uses TRBV7-9 and TRBJ1-2, with a weak D call TRBD1 (6 bases). Germline V gene data show CDR1 as SEHNR and CDR2 as FQNEAQ (reference sequence). The length of the CDR3 is 15 residues. V shed 5 bases and J shed 2 bases, with 15 bases lying between them. The CDR3 bases are TGTGCCAGCAGCCTAGGTCGGGGGGCGAACTATGGCTACACCTTC. It translates to CASSLGRGANYGYTF.

The rearrangement joins TRBV25-1 to TRBJ2-2; the D gene is possibly TRBD2 (7 bases). CDR1 and CDR2 from the germline V gene are MGHDK and SYGVNS. The germline V and J ends were trimmed by 8 bases and 9 bases, with 16 bases remaining between them. The length of the CDR3 is 13 residues. In DNA form, the CDR3 reads TGTGCCAGCGGGGAGGGGGTCCTCCGGGAGCTGTTTTTT. Translated, it gives CASGEGVLRELFF.

The rearrangement links TRBV6-6 to TRBJ1-1, with D possibly being TRBD1 (5 bases). Trimming cost V 0 bases and J 3 bases, with 11 bases left between them. CDR1 is MNHNY, CDR2 SVGAGI, per germline (reference sequence). The CDR3 is made up of 15 amino acids. CDR3 sequence: CASSYSSRADTEAFF. CDR3 DNA sequence: TGTGCCAGCAGTTACTCATCCAGGGCGGACACTGAAGCTTTCTTT.

This clone was seen a handful of times. V usage is TRBV29-1 and J usage is TRBJ1-2, with TRBD1 matching 7 bases. Losses at the gene ends were 1 base for V and 2 bases for J; bases not matched to a gene: 4. Germline CDR1 reads SQVTM; CDR2 reads ANQGSEA. This CDR3 has 14 residues. The CDR3 DNA sequence: TGCAGCGTTGAAGCGGACAGGCCGAACTATGGCTACACCTTC. Translation: CSVEADRPNYGYTF.

The CDR3 reads CASSDRAGTSGEQYF. The CDR3 nucleotides read TGTGCCAGCAGTGACCGAGCCGGGACTAGCGGCGAGCAGTACTTC. The chain has TRBV6-4 and TRBJ2-7; 11 positions agree with TRBD2. The germline CDR1 and CDR2 sequences are MRHNA and SNTAGT. Trimming took 2 bases from V and 6 from J; bases not matched to a gene: 6. The CDR3 runs 15 residues.

This clone was picked up one time. The gene calls are TRBV5-4 and TRBJ1-2; 7 bases match TRBD1. Germline CDR1 and CDR2: SGHNT and YYREEE (reference sequence). The CDR3 is 13 amino acids. Trimming removed 3 bases from V and 8 bases from J; junction bases left unmatched: 7. The CDR3 is CASSWGTEMGYTF. The CDR3 nucleotides are TGTGCCAGCAGCTGGGGGACAGAAATGGGCTACACCTTC.

This clone was counted only a few times. The rearrangement uses TRBV5-6 and TRBJ2-7; D unclear. This CDR3 is built from 13 residues. CDR1 SGHDT and CDR2 YYEEEE come from the germline V gene. The V and J ends lost 0 bases and 6 bases respectively, with 10 bases between them. The CDR3 loop is CASSLVVAGEQYF. The CDR3 nucleotides are TGTGCCAGCAGCTTGGTGGTGGCTGGCGAGCAGTACTTC.

The chain combines TRBV6-5 with TRBJ1-5; TRBD1 might be the D (6 bases). Germline CDR1 MNHEY, CDR2 SVGAGI. Trimming left V 2 bases short and J 13 bases short, with 9 bases between. This CDR3 comprises 11 residues. CDR3 in amino acids: CASSYGGLQHF. The CDR3 region has the DNA TGTGCCAGCAGTTACGGGGGCCTTCAGCATTTT.

The chain carries TRBV5-6 and TRBJ2-5, with a possible D match to TRBD1 (6 bases). V was trimmed by 4 bases and J by 5 bases, leaving 12 bases between them. The length of the CDR3 is 13 residues. Per germline, CDR1 SGHDT and CDR2 YYEEEE. The CDR3 bases are TGTGCCAGCAGCCTGGACAGCCGGGAGACCCAGTACTTC. Translated: CASSLDSRETQYF.

The V call is TRBV6-4, the J call TRBJ2-3; maybe TRBD1 (6 bases). V lost 11 bases and J 3 bases, leaving 15 bases between the germline ends. CDR3 size: 13 residues. Germline assignment: CDR1 MRHNA and CDR2 SNTAGT. The CDR3 DNA reads TGTGCCCCGCGTGGGGGCAAGACAGATACGCAGTATTTT. Amino acids: CAPRGGKTDTQYF.